Listed below are T cell receptor beta chains from one sample, sequenced in a study of radiotherapy plus CTLA-4 blockade in lung cancer. Sequencing was performed with immunoSEQ multiplex PCR; in TCRdb, only in-frame clones are kept and a portion is missing. In the table there are 77,000 or so clones, roughly 70% of which are singletons. The input for sequencing was peripheral blood, taken from a patient treated with radiotherapy plus ipilimumab. These receptors came from a human donor with non-small cell lung cancer whose response to radiotherapy plus ipilimumab could not be evaluated. Both conserved end residues are part of each CDR3. Some rows mark clone size as missing; the rest say once, few, many or name a class of expanded clone.

cdr3_aa: CASSELRGQGDTEAFF
v_call: TRBV25-1
cdr3_length: 16
clone_size: -

cdr3_aa: CASSLKPLAGGLGNEQFF
v_call: TRBV5-1
cdr3_length: 18
clone_size: -

cdr3_aa: CASSRSQETQYF
v_call: TRBV6-5
cdr3_length: 12
clone_size: -

cdr3_aa: CASSVGTSGAYEQYF
v_call: TRBV6-6
cdr3_length: 15
clone_size: -

cdr3_aa: CASRGQVPSGYTF
v_call: TRBV27
cdr3_length: 13
clone_size: -

cdr3_aa: CASSLSGGGRSNQPQHF
v_call: TRBV19
cdr3_length: 17
clone_size: few

cdr3_aa: CASSEESGVLHNEQFF
v_call: TRBV2
cdr3_length: 16
clone_size: -

cdr3_aa: CASSFDQAASGNTIYF
v_call: TRBV5-1
cdr3_length: 16
clone_size: -

cdr3_aa: CASSLVGGEGNTEAFF
v_call: TRBV5-1
cdr3_length: 16
clone_size: -

cdr3_aa: CASSRGTWRMGVADTQYF
v_call: TRBV27
cdr3_length: 18
clone_size: -

cdr3_aa: CASSQENVVGTGELFF
v_call: TRBV4-2
cdr3_length: 16
clone_size: once

cdr3_aa: CASSQEDSGRALRQETQYF
v_call: TRBV4-1
cdr3_length: 19
clone_size: -

cdr3_aa: CASSPGLAGGSYEQYF
v_call: TRBV9
cdr3_length: 16
clone_size: -

cdr3_aa: CASSLGQGDEQYF
v_call: TRBV5-1
cdr3_length: 13
clone_size: few

cdr3_aa: CASRSGLGSTDTQYF
v_call: TRBV6-1
cdr3_length: 15
clone_size: -

cdr3_aa: CASSDGTRDSKAKGYGYTF
v_call: TRBV10-2
cdr3_length: 19
clone_size: -

cdr3_aa: CASTPGLAADNEQFF
v_call: TRBV7-9
cdr3_length: 15
clone_size: few

cdr3_aa: CASSLGGRWDTEAFF
v_call: TRBV28
cdr3_length: 15
clone_size: -

cdr3_aa: CASAGTGTGNTIYF
v_call: TRBV9
cdr3_length: 14
clone_size: -

cdr3_aa: CASSLGGLSDRAYEQYF
v_call: TRBV5-1
cdr3_length: 17
clone_size: -

cdr3_aa: CASSPFDTSTEAFF
v_call: TRBV7-6
cdr3_length: 14
clone_size: few

cdr3_aa: CASSPQGGQETQYF
v_call: TRBV5-5
cdr3_length: 14
clone_size: -

cdr3_aa: CSVGTGVGELFF
v_call: TRBV29-1
cdr3_length: 12
clone_size: -

cdr3_aa: CAWRASSNTEAFF
v_call: TRBV30
cdr3_length: 13
clone_size: -

cdr3_aa: CASSLGAPYEQYF
v_call: TRBV27
cdr3_length: 13
clone_size: -

cdr3_aa: CASSLTPGSYEQYF
v_call: TRBV27
cdr3_length: 14
clone_size: -

cdr3_aa: CASSSVQGRTDTQYF
v_call: TRBV19
cdr3_length: 15
clone_size: -

cdr3_aa: CASNISPGQGPNTEAFF
v_call: TRBV5-1
cdr3_length: 17
clone_size: -

cdr3_aa: CAWSVARWQGKETQYF
v_call: TRBV30
cdr3_length: 16
clone_size: -

cdr3_aa: CASSSSRADTQYF
v_call: TRBV18
cdr3_length: 13
clone_size: -

cdr3_aa: CASSFHQRGYQETQYF
v_call: TRBV6-5
cdr3_length: 16
clone_size: few

cdr3_aa: CASSGGRGDQETQYF
v_call: TRBV19
cdr3_length: 15
clone_size: -

cdr3_aa: CASRGGVYYNEQFF
v_call: TRBV6-5
cdr3_length: 14
clone_size: once

cdr3_aa: CASSEGWGNNQPQHF
v_call: TRBV2
cdr3_length: 15
clone_size: few

cdr3_aa: CASTGGPNYGYTF
v_call: TRBV28
cdr3_length: 13
clone_size: -

cdr3_aa: CACSPGTGKADTQYF
v_call: TRBV30
cdr3_length: 15
clone_size: -

cdr3_aa: CASYGTRNTGELFF
v_call: TRBV6-4
cdr3_length: 14
clone_size: -

cdr3_aa: CASSERDRGLNEQYF
v_call: TRBV2
cdr3_length: 15
clone_size: once

cdr3_aa: CASSYPTGGQETQYF
v_call: TRBV6-5
cdr3_length: 15
clone_size: -

cdr3_aa: CASSFAETGYGYTF
v_call: TRBV5-1
cdr3_length: 14
clone_size: -

cdr3_aa: CASSKGLGFDEQFF
v_call: TRBV27
cdr3_length: 14
clone_size: -

cdr3_aa: CASSLGLAGWEKHNEQFF
v_call: TRBV5-1
cdr3_length: 18
clone_size: -

cdr3_aa: CASSVDNRDRVGNTIYF
v_call: TRBV9
cdr3_length: 17
clone_size: -

cdr3_aa: CASSMRGLAGVGELFF
v_call: TRBV5-4
cdr3_length: 16
clone_size: -

cdr3_aa: CAWSPQGYEKLFF
v_call: TRBV30
cdr3_length: 13
clone_size: -

cdr3_aa: CASSPGTGVSPLHF
v_call: TRBV27
cdr3_length: 14
clone_size: -

cdr3_aa: CASSLSGQSNTEAFF
v_call: TRBV27
cdr3_length: 15
clone_size: once

cdr3_aa: CASSRTTGGTEAFF
v_call: TRBV7-8
cdr3_length: 14
clone_size: once

cdr3_aa: CASSSPRAGTDTQYF
v_call: TRBV7-2
cdr3_length: 15
clone_size: -

cdr3_aa: CASSPVAGTYEQYF
v_call: TRBV19
cdr3_length: 14
clone_size: -

cdr3_aa: CASRPGQANTEAFF
v_call: TRBV6-4
cdr3_length: 14
clone_size: once

cdr3_aa: CASSVTGLDQETQYF
v_call: TRBV25-1
cdr3_length: 15
clone_size: -

cdr3_aa: CASSRGTGRTDTQYF
v_call: TRBV4-3
cdr3_length: 15
clone_size: few

cdr3_aa: CASSTRQGNTEAFF
v_call: TRBV19
cdr3_length: 14
clone_size: -

cdr3_aa: CSVMGQQNTEAFF
v_call: TRBV29-1
cdr3_length: 13
clone_size: -